The clone carrying this TCR beta chain was detected only once. Clones were read by immunoSEQ multiplex PCR, and TCRdb kept only the in-frame ones, dropping some. Of some 2 million clones detected, approximately 94% appear once; the ten largest clones hold around 1.2%. As defined, naive CD8 cells were CD45RO-negative and positively selected for CCR7, with terminally differentiated effector memory CD45RA+ cells excluded. The data are from a study of shared clonotypes between healthy human individuals. Turning to the study itself: Per donor, CD8 memory used one plate, CD8 naive used two, CD4 memory used three and CD4 naive used three.

Source material: naive CD8+ T cells sorted from blood. The receptor's source is a young man in good health.

DNA for the CDR3: TGTGCCAGCAGCCTCCCTCCGGGAGGGCCCCACGAGCAGTACTTC. Encoded protein: CASSLPPGGPHEQYF. J is TRBJ2-7 and V is TRBV7-9, with 8 bases aligning to TRBD2. Unmatched junction bases numbered 11, after V lost 5 bases and J lost 5 bases. CDR1 and CDR2 from the germline V gene are SEHNR and FQNEAQ (reference sequence). CDR3 length: 15 amino acids.